This entry lists 23 T cell receptor beta chains sequenced from one sample in a study of T cells in Graves' hyperthyroidism and ophthalmopathy. Amplification of TCR beta CDR3 regions was performed using RNA transcripts as template. The HTBI primer set served for first-round RT-PCR of the TCR CDR3. Using its own MiXCR run on the multiplex PCR reads, TCRdb lists one record per CDR3 protein. This sample has roughly 630,000 distinct CDR3 sequences, with 15% to 18% found just once. Sequencing used blood. These receptors were taken from a woman in her thirties with Graves' hyperthyroidism.

The rearrangement joins TRBV19 to TRBJ2-3; D not certain. Germline V gene lookup returns CDR1 LNHDA and CDR2 SQIVND (reference sequence). The CDR3 runs 15 residues. Trimming removed 3 bases at V and 0 bases at J, with 10 bases between. The CDR3 DNA is TGTGCCAGTAGTATTGCGGCAGCTAGCACAGATACGCAGTATTTT. Amino acid sequence: CASSIAAASTDTQYF.

In its sample, this clonotype was seen many times. This chain joins TRBV2 and TRBJ1-1; D may be TRBD1 (5 bases). CDR1 is SNHLY, CDR2 FYNNEI, per germline. The CDR3 consists of 15 residues. V was shortened by 5 bases and J by 1 base, with 14 bases between the two germline ends. The CDR3 is CASSNGGTGNTEAFF. The DNA of the CDR3 is TGTGCCAGCAGTAACGGAGGGACGGGGAACACTGAAGCTTTCTTT.

This clonotype was detected only once. V and J are TRBV6-5 and TRBJ1-4; 7 bases line up with TRBD1. V was clipped by 0 bases and J by 4 bases; unmatched bases: 2. This CDR3 is 15 amino acids long. Germline V gene data show CDR1 as MNHEY and CDR2 as SVGAGI. Written as DNA, the CDR3 is TGTGCCAGCAGTTACTCGGGACAGCATAATGAAAAACTGTTTTTT. As protein: CASSYSGQHNEKLFF.

This chain's CDR3 is CASGLGTGLAGDNEQFF. CDR3 DNA sequence: TGTGCTAGTGGTTTGGGAACTGGACTAGCGGGAGACAATGAGCAGTTCTTC. The chain carries TRBV12-5 and TRBJ2-1, with 13 bases aligning to TRBD2. The V gene end was trimmed by 1 base and the J gene end by 5 bases; junction bases not matched to a gene: 5. The germline gives CDR1 LGHNT, CDR2 FRNRAP. The CDR3 spans 17 residues.

A few counts support this clonotype. The chain is built from TRBV4-3 and TRBJ2-2; no clear D. Germline loops: CDR1 LGHNA, CDR2 YSLEER. The CDR3 loop spans 16 amino acids. The V end lost 1 base, the J end lost 1 base, and 10 bases lay between the germline ends. CDR3 sequence (DNA): TGCGCCAGCAGCCAAGTAGATGGCTTGAACACCGGGGAGCTGTTTTTT. It encodes CASSQVDGLNTGELFF.

This clonotype was counted at least ten times. This rearrangement joins TRBV20-1 to TRBJ1-2, with a possible D match to TRBD1 (5 bases). Trimming took off 6 bases at V and 4 bases at J, with 15 bases between the two ends. The length of the CDR3 is 13 residues. Germline V gene data show CDR1 as DFQATT and CDR2 as SNEGSKA (reference sequence). For the CDR3, the DNA is TGCAGTGCCGCGCCCAGGGCGGGCTATGGCTACACCTTC. It specifies CSAAPRAGYGYTF.

This clonotype was recorded at least ten times. V and J are TRBV13 and TRBJ2-5; 9 bases agree with TRBD2. Germline trimming cut 6 bases from V and 3 bases from J; bases unmatched to any gene: 8. Germline V CDR1 and CDR2: PRHDT, FYEKMQ (reference sequence). The CDR3 has 15 residues. The DNA for the CDR3 is TGTGCCAGCAGTCGTAGGACTAGCGCTAAAGAGACCCAGTACTTC. Protein sequence: CASSRRTSAKETQYF. Using reference TRBV13 and TRBJ2-5 for the parts outside the CDR3, the full variable domain is AAGVIQSPRHLIKEKRETATLKCYPIPRHDTVYWYQQGPGQDPQFLISFYEKMQSDKGSIPDRFSAQQFSDYHSELNMSSLELGDSALYFCASSRRTSAKETQYFGPGTRLLVL.

This clonotype came up many times. The chain carries TRBV12-3 or TRBV12-4 and TRBJ2-3; no definite D call. The CDR3 is made up of 11 amino acids. The V gene lost 3 bases and the J gene lost 6 bases, with 4 bases spanning the gap. CDR3 bases: TGTGCCAGCAGTTTCTGGGATACGCAGTATTTT. Its translation: CASSFWDTQYF.

The CDR3 coding sequence is TGTGCCAGCAGCTTGGGGGTTCTAGCGGGAGGTACAGATACGCAGTATTTT. Amino acids: CASSLGVLAGGTDTQYF. The chain has TRBV11-3 and TRBJ2-3, with 11 bases lining up with TRBD2. The CDR3 is made up of 17 amino acids. The trim removed 3 bases at V and 3 bases at J, leaving 8 bases unmatched. The germline V gene has CDR1 SGHNT and CDR2 YENEEA.

The chain employs TRBV9 and TRBJ2-1; D gene uncertain. Germline CDR1 reads SGDLS; CDR2 reads YYNGEE. The V gene lost 3 bases and the J gene lost 4 bases, with 11 bases spanning the gap. This CDR3 comprises 14 residues. For the CDR3, the DNA is TGTGCCAGCAGCGATCCTAGTCTATACAATGAGCAGTTCTTC. Amino acids: CASSDPSLYNEQFF.

The chain employs TRBV12-3 or TRBV12-4 and TRBJ1-6, with TRBD1 as a possible D gene (6 bases). This CDR3 spans 16 amino acids. Trimming pared 1 base from V and 10 bases from J, leaving 17 bases between. The CDR3 coding sequence is TGTGCCAGCAGTTTAGGGGTTGGGGGGCCAGGATCACCCCTCCACTTT. This codes for CASSLGVGGPGSPLHF.

The genes are TRBV6-1 and TRBJ2-7; the D gene could be TRBD1 or TRBD2 (5 bases each). Germline-derived CDR1 and CDR2 are MNHNS and SASEGT. The CDR3 has 13 residues. V lost 4 bases, J lost 3 bases, and 10 bases lay in between. The CDR3 protein is CASSAGLFYEQYF. CDR3 nucleotides: TGTGCCAGCAGTGCGGGGCTATTCTACGAGCAGTACTTC.

This clonotype was found many times. This chain links TRBV5-1 with TRBJ1-5; 10 nucleotides match TRBD1. Germline V CDR1 and CDR2: SGHRS, YFSETQ. This CDR3 contains 16 residues. V lost 0 bases, J lost 5 bases, and 5 bases stayed unmatched. CDR3 residues: CASSLGPGTGDQPQHF. DNA for the CDR3: TGCGCCAGCAGCTTGGGGCCCGGGACAGGGGATCAGCCCCAGCATTTT. Using reference TRBV5-1 and TRBJ1-5 for the parts outside the CDR3, the full variable domain is KAGVTQTPRYLIKTRGQQVTLSCSPISGHRSVSWYQQTPGQGLQFLFEYFSETQRNKGNFPGRFSGRQFSNSRSEMNVSTLELGDSALYLCASSLGPGTGDQPQHFGDGTRLSIL.

This clonotype has a count of ten or more. The chain combines TRBV20-1 with TRBJ2-5; 7 bases match TRBD2. Germline CDR1 and CDR2: DFQATT and SNEGSKA (reference sequence). The CDR3 is 16 residues long. Trimming took 0 bases from V and 0 from J; bases not matched to a gene: 7. As DNA, the CDR3 is TGCAGTGCTAGAGATTCGGCGGGAGTGCACCAAGAGACCCAGTACTTC. Protein sequence: CSARDSAGVHQETQYF.

The table lists this clonotype with a few counts. This sequence may be a read error, since a much larger clone differs from it by one base. This sequence joins TRBV27 and TRBJ2-7; D is possibly TRBD2 (6 bases). V was cut by 6 bases and J by 2 bases, with 11 bases left in between. Germline V gives CDR1 MNHEY, CDR2 SMNVEV (reference sequence). This CDR3 is 13 amino acids long. CDR3: CASRRDGTYEQYF. CDR3 DNA sequence: TGTGCCAGCAGGCGGGACGGAACCTACGAGCAGTACTTC.

The chain recombines TRBV2 with TRBJ2-1; D might be TRBD1 (6 bases). In germline, CDR1 is SNHLY, CDR2 FYNNEI. CDR3 length: 14 residues. Trimming took 10 bases from V and 5 from J, leaving 18 bases between them. CDR3 sequence: CANQKGEFDNEQFF. CDR3 in DNA: TGTGCCAACCAGAAGGGGGAGTTCGACAATGAGCAGTTCTTC. The whole variable domain, filled in from reference TRBV2 and TRBJ2-1, reads EPEVTQTPSHQVTQMGQEVILRCVPISNHLYFYWYRQILGQKVEFLVSFYNNEISEKSEIFDDQFSVERPDGSNFTLKIRSTKLEDSAMYFCANQKGEFDNEQFFGPGTRLTVL.

CDR3 region: CASTGAGAGETQYF. In nucleotides, the CDR3 is TGTGCCAGTACAGGTGCGGGAGCCGGGGAGACCCAGTACTTC. This chain uses TRBV27 with TRBJ2-5, with 7 bases lining up with TRBD2. The germline gives CDR1 MNHEY, CDR2 SMNVEV (reference sequence). V shed 9 bases, J shed 5 bases, and the junction held 12 bases outside the gene matches. The CDR3 covers 14 residues.

This clonotype was found many times. DNA of the CDR3: TGTGCCAGCACCCCTGGCGGGAGGGGCTACAATGAGCAGTTCTTC. Translation: CASTPGGRGYNEQFF. The V call is TRBV12-3 or TRBV12-4, the J call TRBJ2-1; 9 positions match TRBD2. The CDR3 extends over 15 amino acids. V shed 7 bases, J shed 3 bases, and the junction held 7 bases outside the gene matches.

In this sample, this clonotype turned up many times. This chain uses TRBV4-1 with TRBJ2-2, with D possibly TRBD2 on 6 matching bases. The CDR3 is made up of 18 amino acids. Trimming took 6 bases from V and 0 from J, leaving 20 bases between them. CDR1 MGHRA and CDR2 YSYEKL come from the germline V gene. CDR3 residues: CASRDIRTRTTNTGELFF. The CDR3 bases are TGCGCCAGCAGAGACATCCGGACACGGACTACGAACACCGGGGAGCTGTTTTTT.

In this sample, this clonotype turned up a few times. The V and J genes are TRBV30 and TRBJ1-2; the D is unclear. Germline CDR1 reads GTSNPN; CDR2 reads SVGIG (reference sequence). CDR3 length equals 14 residues. Trimming removed 5 bases at V and 2 bases at J, with 15 bases between. The chain's CDR3 is CAWASGRGNYGYTF. CDR3 DNA: TGTGCCTGGGCCAGCGGACGGGGAAACTATGGCTACACCTTC.

This clonotype came up a few times. The chain is built from TRBV7-9 and TRBJ2-2, with D uncertain. Germline CDR1 SEHNR, CDR2 FQNEAQ (reference sequence). The CDR3 covers 14 residues. Trimming took off 3 bases at V and 0 bases at J, with 5 bases between the two ends. CDR3 sequence (DNA): TGTGCCAGCAGCTTTAAGTCGAACACCGGGGAGCTGTTTTTT. Translated, it gives CASSFKSNTGELFF. Combining the CDR3 with reference TRBV7-9 and TRBJ2-2 gives the whole variable domain DTGVSQNPRHKITKRGQNVTFRCDPISEHNRLYWYRQTLGQGPEFLTYFQNEAQLEKSRLLSDRFSAERPKGSFSTLEIQRTEQGDSAMYLCASSFKSNTGELFFGEGSRLTVL.

In its sample, this clonotype was seen a few times. Germline is not matched at one junction end, which may reflect a read error. The chain uses TRBV7-9 and TRBJ2-7; TRBD2 is a possible D gene (5 bases). The germline gives CDR1 SEHNR, CDR2 FQNEAQ (reference sequence). The CDR3 is 14 residues long. The CDR3 protein is CASSSREKTYEQYF. The DNA of the CDR3 is TGTGCCAGCAGCTCAAGGGAGAAGACCTACGAACAGTACTTC.

Only a few counts were recorded for this clonotype. The chain employs TRBV19 and TRBJ2-7; D perhaps matches TRBD1 (5 bases). CDR3 length equals 14 residues. The V gene's germline CDR1 is LNHDA and CDR2 SQIVND (reference sequence). Between the trimmed V and J ends, which lost 7 bases and 3 bases, there was a span of 16 bases. CDR3 bases: TGTGCCAGTAACACCGGCAGGGCCGACTACGAGCAGTACTTC. This translates into CASNTGRADYEQYF.